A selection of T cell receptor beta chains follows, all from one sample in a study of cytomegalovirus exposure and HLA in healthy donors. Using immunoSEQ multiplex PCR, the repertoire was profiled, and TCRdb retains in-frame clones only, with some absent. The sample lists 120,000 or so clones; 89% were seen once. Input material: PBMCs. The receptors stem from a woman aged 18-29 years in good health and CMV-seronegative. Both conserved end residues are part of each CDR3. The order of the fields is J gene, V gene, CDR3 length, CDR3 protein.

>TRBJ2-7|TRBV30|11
CAWSSLYEQYF
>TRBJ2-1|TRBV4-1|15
CASSPQGTLYNEQFF
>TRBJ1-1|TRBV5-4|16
CASSSGQGTMNTEAFF
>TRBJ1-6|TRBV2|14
CASNSGESNSPLHF
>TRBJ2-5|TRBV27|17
CASSLSPPGQGSWAQYF
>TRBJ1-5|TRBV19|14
CASSTPTGYQPQHF
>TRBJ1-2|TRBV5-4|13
CASSLDPGGGYTF
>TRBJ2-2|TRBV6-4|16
CASSDAGATNTGELFF
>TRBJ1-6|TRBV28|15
CASSELTRSNSPLHF
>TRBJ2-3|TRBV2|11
CASSVSDTQYF
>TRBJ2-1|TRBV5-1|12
CASSATGNEQFF
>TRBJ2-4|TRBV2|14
CASTLQGGENIQYF
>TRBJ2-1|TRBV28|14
CASSSYHSYNEQFF
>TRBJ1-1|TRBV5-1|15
CASSLSGGENTEAFF
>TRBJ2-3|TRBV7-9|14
CASSLAGGADTQYF
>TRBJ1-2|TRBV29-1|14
CSVGSSLGGFGYTF
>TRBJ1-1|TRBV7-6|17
CASSLQATGLGNTEAFF
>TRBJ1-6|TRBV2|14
CASLDKSLNSPLHF
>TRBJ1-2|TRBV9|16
CASSPRPGHGQHGYTF
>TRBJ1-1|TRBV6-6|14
CASSYPGDNTEAFF
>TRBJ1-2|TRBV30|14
CAWTPGLHLGGYTF
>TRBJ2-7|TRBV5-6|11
CASSFGREQYF
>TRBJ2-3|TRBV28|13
CASTGLLRDTQYF
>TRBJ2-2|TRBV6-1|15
CASSSTGGVTGELFF
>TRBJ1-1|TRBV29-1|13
CSAYTGGNTEAFF
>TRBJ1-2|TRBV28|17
CASSPSGGDREGYGYTF
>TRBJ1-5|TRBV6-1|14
CASSKPDILQPQHF
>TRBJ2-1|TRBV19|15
CASSTQAGGRYEQFF